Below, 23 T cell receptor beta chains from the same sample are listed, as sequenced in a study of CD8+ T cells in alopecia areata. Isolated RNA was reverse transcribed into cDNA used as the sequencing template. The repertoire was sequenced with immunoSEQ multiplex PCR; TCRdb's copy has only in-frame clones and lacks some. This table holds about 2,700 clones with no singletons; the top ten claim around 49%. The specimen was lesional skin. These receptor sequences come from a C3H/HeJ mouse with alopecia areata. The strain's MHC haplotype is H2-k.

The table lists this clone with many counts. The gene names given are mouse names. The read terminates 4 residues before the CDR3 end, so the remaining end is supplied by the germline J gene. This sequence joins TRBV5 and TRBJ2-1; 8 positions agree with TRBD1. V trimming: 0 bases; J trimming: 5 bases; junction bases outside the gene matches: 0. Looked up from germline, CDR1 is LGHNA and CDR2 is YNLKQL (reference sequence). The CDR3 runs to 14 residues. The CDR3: CASSQEDRDAEQFF. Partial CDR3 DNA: TGTGCCAGCAGCCAAGAGGACAGGGATGCT.

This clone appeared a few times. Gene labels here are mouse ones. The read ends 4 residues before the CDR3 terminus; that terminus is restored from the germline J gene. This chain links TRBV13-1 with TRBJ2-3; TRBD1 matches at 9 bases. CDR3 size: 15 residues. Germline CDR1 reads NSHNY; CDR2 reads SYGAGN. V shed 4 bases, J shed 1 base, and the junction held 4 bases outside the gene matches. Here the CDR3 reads CASSPQGAGAETLYF. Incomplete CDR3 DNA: TGTGCCAGCAGTCCACAGGGGGCTGGTGCAGAA.

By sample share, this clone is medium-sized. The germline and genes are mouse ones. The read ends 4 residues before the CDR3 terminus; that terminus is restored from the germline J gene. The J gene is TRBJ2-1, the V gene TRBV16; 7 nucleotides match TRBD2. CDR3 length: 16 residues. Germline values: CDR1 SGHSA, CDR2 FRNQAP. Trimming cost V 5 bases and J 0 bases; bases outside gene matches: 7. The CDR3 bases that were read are TGTGCAAGCAGCCCCGACTGGGAATTTAACTATGCT. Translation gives CASSPDWEFNYA. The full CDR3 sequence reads CASSPDWEFNYAEQFF.

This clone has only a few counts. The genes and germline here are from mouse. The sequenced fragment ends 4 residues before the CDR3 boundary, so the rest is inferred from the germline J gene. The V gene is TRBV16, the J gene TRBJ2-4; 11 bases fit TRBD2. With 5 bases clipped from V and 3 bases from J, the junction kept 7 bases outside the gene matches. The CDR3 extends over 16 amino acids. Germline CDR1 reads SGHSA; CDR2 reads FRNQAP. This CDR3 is CASSPLGGRGQNTLYF. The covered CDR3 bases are TGTGCAAGCAGCCCACTGGGGGGGCGCGGGCAAAAC.

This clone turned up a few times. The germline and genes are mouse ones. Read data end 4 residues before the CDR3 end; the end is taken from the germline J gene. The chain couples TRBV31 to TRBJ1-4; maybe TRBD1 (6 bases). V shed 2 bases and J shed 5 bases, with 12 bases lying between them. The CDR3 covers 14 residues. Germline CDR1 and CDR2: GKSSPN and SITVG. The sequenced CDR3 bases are TGTGCCTGGAGTAAGGGGGGCTGGAACGAA. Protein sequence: CAWSKGGWNE. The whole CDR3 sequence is CAWSKGGWNERLFF.

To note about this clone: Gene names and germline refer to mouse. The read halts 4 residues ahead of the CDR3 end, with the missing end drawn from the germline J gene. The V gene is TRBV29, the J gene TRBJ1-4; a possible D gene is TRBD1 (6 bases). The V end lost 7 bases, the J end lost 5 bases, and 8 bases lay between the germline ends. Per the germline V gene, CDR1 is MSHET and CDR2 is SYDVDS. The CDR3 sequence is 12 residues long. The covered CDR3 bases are TGTGCTAGCAACCAGGGGAACGAA. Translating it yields CASNQGNE. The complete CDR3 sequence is CASNQGNERLFF.

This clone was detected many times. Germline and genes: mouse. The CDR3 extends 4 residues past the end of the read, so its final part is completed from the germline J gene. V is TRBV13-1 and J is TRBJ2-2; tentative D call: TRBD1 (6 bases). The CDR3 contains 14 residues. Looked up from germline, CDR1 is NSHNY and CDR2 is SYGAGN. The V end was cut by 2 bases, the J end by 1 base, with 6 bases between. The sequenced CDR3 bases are TGTGCCAGCAGTGACAGGGGAAACACCGGG. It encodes CASSDRGNTG. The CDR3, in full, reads CASSDRGNTGQLYF.

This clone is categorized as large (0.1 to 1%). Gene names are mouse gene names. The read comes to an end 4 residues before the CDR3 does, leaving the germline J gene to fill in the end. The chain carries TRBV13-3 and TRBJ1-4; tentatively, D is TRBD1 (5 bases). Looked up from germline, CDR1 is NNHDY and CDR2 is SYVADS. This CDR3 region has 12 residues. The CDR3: CASSDRAERLFF. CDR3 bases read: TGTGCCAGCAGTGACAGGGCCGAA.

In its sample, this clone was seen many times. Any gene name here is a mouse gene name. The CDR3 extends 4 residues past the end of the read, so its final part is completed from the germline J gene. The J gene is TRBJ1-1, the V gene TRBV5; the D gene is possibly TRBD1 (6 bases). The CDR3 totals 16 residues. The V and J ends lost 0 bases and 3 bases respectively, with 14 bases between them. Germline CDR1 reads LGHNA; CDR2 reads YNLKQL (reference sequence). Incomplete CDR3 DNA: TGTGCCAGCAGCCAAGAAGGGCCAGAGGGGGACACA. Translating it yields CASSQEGPEGDT. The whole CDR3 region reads CASSQEGPEGDTEVFF.

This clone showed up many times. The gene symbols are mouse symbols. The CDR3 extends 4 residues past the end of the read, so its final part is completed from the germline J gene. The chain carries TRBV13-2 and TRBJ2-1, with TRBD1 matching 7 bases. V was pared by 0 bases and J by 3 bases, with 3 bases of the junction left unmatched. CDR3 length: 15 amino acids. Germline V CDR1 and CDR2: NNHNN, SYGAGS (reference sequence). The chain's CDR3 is CASGDAPGGYAEQFF. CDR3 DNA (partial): TGTGCCAGCGGTGATGCGCCAGGGGGCTATGCT.

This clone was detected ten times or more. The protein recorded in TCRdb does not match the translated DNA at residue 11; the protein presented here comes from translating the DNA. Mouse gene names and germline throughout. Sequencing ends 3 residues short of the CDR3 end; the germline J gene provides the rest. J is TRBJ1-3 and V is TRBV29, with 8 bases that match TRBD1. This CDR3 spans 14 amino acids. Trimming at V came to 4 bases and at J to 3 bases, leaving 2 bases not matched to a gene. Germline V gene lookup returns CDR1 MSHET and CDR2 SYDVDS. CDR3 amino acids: CASSSTGDGNTLYF. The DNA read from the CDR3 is TGTGCTAGCAGTTCGACAGGGGATGGAAATACG.

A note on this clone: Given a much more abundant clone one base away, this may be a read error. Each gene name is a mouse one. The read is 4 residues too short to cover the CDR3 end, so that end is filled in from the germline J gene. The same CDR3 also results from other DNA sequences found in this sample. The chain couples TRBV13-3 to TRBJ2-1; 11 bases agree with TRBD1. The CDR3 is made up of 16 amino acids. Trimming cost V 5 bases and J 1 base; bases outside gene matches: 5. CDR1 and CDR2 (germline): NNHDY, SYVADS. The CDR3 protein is CASSGQGAENYAEQFF. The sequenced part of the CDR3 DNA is TGTGCCAGCAGCGGACAGGGGGCGGAGAACTATGCT.

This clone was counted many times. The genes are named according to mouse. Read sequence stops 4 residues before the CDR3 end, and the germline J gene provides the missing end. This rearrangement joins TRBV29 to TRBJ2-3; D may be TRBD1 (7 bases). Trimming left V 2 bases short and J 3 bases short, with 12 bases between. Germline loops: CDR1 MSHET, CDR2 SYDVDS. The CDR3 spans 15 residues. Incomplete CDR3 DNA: TGTGCTAGCAGTTTAGAGGGGGCGGGGGCAGAA. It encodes CASSLEGAGAE. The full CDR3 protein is CASSLEGAGAETLYF.

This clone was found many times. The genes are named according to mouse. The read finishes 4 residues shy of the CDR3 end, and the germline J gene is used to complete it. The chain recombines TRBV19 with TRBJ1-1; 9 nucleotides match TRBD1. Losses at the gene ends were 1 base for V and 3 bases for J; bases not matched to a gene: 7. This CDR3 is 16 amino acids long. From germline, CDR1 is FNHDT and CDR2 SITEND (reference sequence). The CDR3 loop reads CASSIWTGARDTEVFF. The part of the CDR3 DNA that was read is TGTGCCAGCAGTATATGGACAGGGGCTAGGGACACA. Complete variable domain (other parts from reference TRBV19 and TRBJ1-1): GGIITQTPKFLIGQEGQKLTLKCQQNFNHDTMYWYRQDSGKGLRLIYYSITENDLQKGDLSEGYDASREKKSSFSLTVTSAQKNEMAVFLCASSIWTGARDTEVFFGKGTRLTVV.

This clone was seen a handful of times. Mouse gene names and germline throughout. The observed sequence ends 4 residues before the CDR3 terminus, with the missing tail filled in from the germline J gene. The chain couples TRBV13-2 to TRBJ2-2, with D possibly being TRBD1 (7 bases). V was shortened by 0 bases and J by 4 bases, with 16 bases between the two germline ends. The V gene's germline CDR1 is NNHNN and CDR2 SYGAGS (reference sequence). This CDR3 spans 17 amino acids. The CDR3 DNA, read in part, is TGTGCCAGCGGTGATGCAAGAGGGGGCGCGGGCACCGGG. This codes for CASGDARGGAGTG. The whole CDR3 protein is CASGDARGGAGTGQLYF.

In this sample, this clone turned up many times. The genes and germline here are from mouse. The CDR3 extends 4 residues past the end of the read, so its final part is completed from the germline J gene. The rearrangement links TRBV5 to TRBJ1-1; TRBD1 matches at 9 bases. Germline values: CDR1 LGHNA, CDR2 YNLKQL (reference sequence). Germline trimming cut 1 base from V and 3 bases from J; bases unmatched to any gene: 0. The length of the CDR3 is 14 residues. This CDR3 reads CASSQGDRDTEVFF. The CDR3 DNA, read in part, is TGTGCCAGCAGCCAAGGGGACAGGGACACA.

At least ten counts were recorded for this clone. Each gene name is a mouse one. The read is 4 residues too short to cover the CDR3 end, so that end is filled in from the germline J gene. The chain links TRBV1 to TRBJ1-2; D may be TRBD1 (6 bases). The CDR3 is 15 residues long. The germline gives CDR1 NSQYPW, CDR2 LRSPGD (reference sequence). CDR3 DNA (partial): TGCACCTGCAGTGCCCGGACTGGGGGGGCGCTC. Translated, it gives CTCSARTGGAL. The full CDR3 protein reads CTCSARTGGALDYTF.

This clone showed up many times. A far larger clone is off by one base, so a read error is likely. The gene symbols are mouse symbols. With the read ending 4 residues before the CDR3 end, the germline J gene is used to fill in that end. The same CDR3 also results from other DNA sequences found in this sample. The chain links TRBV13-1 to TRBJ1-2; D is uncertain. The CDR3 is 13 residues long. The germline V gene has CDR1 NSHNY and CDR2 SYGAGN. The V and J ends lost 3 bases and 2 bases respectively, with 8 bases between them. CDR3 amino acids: CASSGTGNSDYTF. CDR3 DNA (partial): TGTGCCAGCAGTGGGACTGGGAACTCC.

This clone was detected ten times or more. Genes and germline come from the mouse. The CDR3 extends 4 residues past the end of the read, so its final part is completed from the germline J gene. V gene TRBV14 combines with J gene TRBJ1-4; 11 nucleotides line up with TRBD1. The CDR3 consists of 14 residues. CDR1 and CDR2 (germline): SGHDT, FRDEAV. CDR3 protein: CASSFGTGGERLFF. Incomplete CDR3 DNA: TGTGCCAGCAGTTTTGGGACAGGGGGCGAA.

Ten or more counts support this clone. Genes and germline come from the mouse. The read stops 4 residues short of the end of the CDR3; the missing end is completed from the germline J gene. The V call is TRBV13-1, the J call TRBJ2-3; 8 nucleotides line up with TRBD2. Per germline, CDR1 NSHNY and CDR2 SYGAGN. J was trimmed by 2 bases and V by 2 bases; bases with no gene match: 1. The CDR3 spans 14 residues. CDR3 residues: CASSDWGDAETLYF. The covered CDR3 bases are TGTGCCAGCAGTGACTGGGGGGATGCAGAA.

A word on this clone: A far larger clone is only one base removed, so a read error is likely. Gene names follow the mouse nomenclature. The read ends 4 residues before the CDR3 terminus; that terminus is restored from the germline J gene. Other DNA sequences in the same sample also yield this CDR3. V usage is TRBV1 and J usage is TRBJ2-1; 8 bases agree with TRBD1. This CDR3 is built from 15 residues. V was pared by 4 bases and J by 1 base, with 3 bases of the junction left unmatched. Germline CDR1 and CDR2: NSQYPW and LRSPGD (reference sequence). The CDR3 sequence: CTCSGTGSNYAEQFF. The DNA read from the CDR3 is TGCACCTGCAGTGGGACAGGGAGCAACTATGCT.

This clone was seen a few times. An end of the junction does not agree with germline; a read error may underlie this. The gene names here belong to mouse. Partial CDR3 DNA: TGTGCCAGCCGTGAGGGGGGCGCCACA. Its translation: CASREGGAT. In full, the CDR3 reads CASREGGATEVFF. The chain recombines TRBV13-2 with TRBJ1-1; possibly TRBD1 for D (6 bases). The read terminates 4 residues before the CDR3 end, so the remaining end is supplied by the germline J gene. The CDR3 consists of 13 residues. The germline gives CDR1 NNHNN, CDR2 SYGAGS (reference sequence).

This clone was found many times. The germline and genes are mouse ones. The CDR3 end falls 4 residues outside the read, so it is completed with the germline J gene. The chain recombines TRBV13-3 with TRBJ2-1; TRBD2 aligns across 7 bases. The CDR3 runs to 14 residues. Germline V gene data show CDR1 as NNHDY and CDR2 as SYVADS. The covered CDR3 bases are TGTGCCAGCAGTGATTTGGGGGGTGGAGCT. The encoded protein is CASSDLGGGA. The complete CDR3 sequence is CASSDLGGGAEQFF.